The 18 T cell receptor beta chains below all came from one sample that was sequenced in a study of blood T cell repertoires in COVID-19. The assay was immunoSEQ multiplex PCR, and TCRdb's table has in-frame clones only and misses some. The sample lists approximately 180,000 clones, 85% occurring once. The sequencing input was peripheral blood. The receptors were sampled from a person aged 65-85 years with COVID-19, enrolled during active disease.

This clone was recorded only once. The V call is TRBV7-2, the J call TRBJ1-6; 7 bases agree with TRBD1. The CDR3 runs 14 residues. Trimming removed 3 bases from V and 5 bases from J; junction bases left unmatched: 1. The V gene's germline CDR1 is SGHTA and CDR2 FQGNSA. In DNA, the CDR3 is TGTGCCAGCAGCTTTGGACAGGATAATTCACCCCTCCACTTT. Translation: CASSFGQDNSPLHF.

The chain carries TRBV7-2 and TRBJ2-6, with D possibly matching TRBD1 (5 bases). V dropped 2 bases and J dropped 2 bases, with 7 bases sitting between them. This CDR3 contains 15 residues. Germline V gene sequence: CDR1 SGHTA, CDR2 FQGNSA. The CDR3 region is CASSLRGTGANVLTF. CDR3 in DNA: TGTGCCAGCAGCTTAAGGGGTACTGGGGCCAACGTCCTGACTTTC. Using reference TRBV7-2 and TRBJ2-6 for the parts outside the CDR3, the full variable domain is GAGVSQSPSNKVTEKGKDVELRCDPISGHTALYWYRQSLGQGLEFLIYFQGNSAPDKSGLPSDRFSAERTGGSVSTLTIQRTQQEDSAVYLCASSLRGTGANVLTFGAGSRLTVL.

The chain is built from TRBV6-5 and TRBJ2-1, with D possibly matching TRBD1 (5 bases). Per germline, CDR1 MNHEY and CDR2 SVGAGI. The CDR3 loop spans 16 amino acids. V dropped 2 bases and J dropped 4 bases, with 15 bases sitting between them. The CDR3 nucleotides are TGTGCCAGCAGTTACCGAGTCGGCGACAGATACAATGAGCAGTTCTTC. Amino acid sequence: CASSYRVGDRYNEQFF.

This clone was observed once. This chain links TRBV2 with TRBJ2-2, with 10 bases that match TRBD2. The CDR3 runs to 16 residues. V was pared by 4 bases and J by 3 bases, with 5 bases of the junction left unmatched. Germline assignment: CDR1 SNHLY and CDR2 FYNNEI. CDR3 protein: CASSGRGLAYTGELFF. As DNA, the CDR3 is TGTGCCAGCAGTGGGCGGGGACTAGCGTACACCGGGGAGCTGTTTTTT.

The V gene is TRBV28, the J gene TRBJ1-6, with D hard to call. CDR1 is MDHEN, CDR2 SYDVKM, per germline. Trimming left V 7 bases short and J 7 bases short, with 8 bases between. CDR3 size: 12 residues. Here the CDR3 reads CASTFPNSPLHF. The CDR3 DNA reads TGTGCCAGCACTTTTCCGAATTCACCCCTCCACTTT. Full variable domain (rest looked up from reference TRBV28 and TRBJ1-6): DVKVTQSSRYLVKRTGEKVFLECVQDMDHENMFWYRQDPGLGLRLIYFSYDVKMKEKGDIPEGYSVSREKKERFSLILESASTNQTSMYLCASTFPNSPLHFGNGTRLTVT.

The J gene is TRBJ1-3, the V gene TRBV19, with 7 positions matching TRBD1. CDR1 and CDR2 (germline): LNHDA, SQIVND (reference sequence). CDR3 length: 15 residues. V gave up 8 bases and J gave up 4 bases; unmatched junction bases: 11. The CDR3 bases are TGTGCCAGTGCCTCCCGGGGACAGTTGGGAAACACCATATATTTT. Protein: CASASRGQLGNTIYF. Supplemented by reference TRBV19 and TRBJ1-3, the full variable domain reads DGGITQSPKYLFRKEGQNVTLSCEQNLNHDAMYWYRQDPGQGLRLIYYSQIVNDFQKGDIAEGYSVSREKKESFPLTVTSAQKNPTAFYLCASASRGQLGNTIYFGEGSWLTVV.

This chain joins TRBV21-1 and TRBJ2-5; the table's D call of TRBD2 was not tested on the DNA. TRBV21-1 is a recognized pseudogene. The CDR3 sequence is 14 residues long. Here the CDR3 reads CASSNEASIATQYF. The CDR3, as DNA: TGTGCCAGCAGCAATGAGGCCTCTATTGCGACCCAGTACTTC.

The V gene is TRBV24-1, the J gene TRBJ2-5; 8 nucleotides align to TRBD2. Germline V gene sequence: CDR1 KGHDR, CDR2 SFDVKD. Germline trimming cut 4 bases from V and 4 bases from J; bases unmatched to any gene: 4. This CDR3 is 14 amino acids long. DNA of the CDR3: TGTGCCACCAGTGACCCGGGGGGGCCAGAGACCCAGTACTTC. Translating gives CATSDPGGPETQYF.

The chain combines TRBV5-8 with TRBJ1-5, with TRBD1 matching over 7 bases. Germline values: CDR1 SGHTS, CDR2 YDEGEE. The ends lost 2 bases at V and 8 bases at J; junction bases unmatched: 4. This CDR3 has 13 residues. The CDR3 nucleotides read TGTGCCAGCAGCTTTCACAGGGGAGAGCCCCAGCATTTT. Residues: CASSFHRGEPQHF.

The gene calls are TRBV6-4 and TRBJ2-1; D is possibly TRBD1 (5 bases). This CDR3 has 14 amino acids. V was shortened by 5 bases and J by 9 bases, with 17 bases between the two germline ends. Looked up from germline, CDR1 is MRHNA and CDR2 is SNTAGT. The CDR3 DNA follows: TGTGCCAGCAGTCCAGGGCGATCGTCGGCTGAGCAGTTCTTC. Translation gives CASSPGRSSAEQFF.

This chain uses TRBV12-3 or TRBV12-4 with TRBJ1-2, with D unclear. V lost 6 bases and J 7 bases, leaving 12 bases between the germline ends. The CDR3 has 12 residues. The CDR3 DNA is TGTGCCAGCAGGGAGAACCGGGGTGGCTACACCTTC. Amino acids: CASRENRGGYTF.

The rearrangement uses TRBV28 and TRBJ2-7; 8 bases match TRBD1. V shed 5 bases, J shed 7 bases, and the junction held 10 bases outside the gene matches. This CDR3 contains 14 residues. CDR1 is MDHEN, CDR2 SYDVKM, per germline. DNA of the CDR3: TGTGCCAGCAGTGGGACCGGGACAGGTCGAGAGCAGTACTTC. This gives the protein CASSGTGTGREQYF.

This clone has more than one count but fewer than ten. This chain links TRBV25-1 with TRBJ2-7; D gene unclear. The CDR3 has 13 residues. Germline CDR1 MGHDK, CDR2 SYGVNS. With 5 bases removed from V and 7 bases from J, the gap between germline ends came to 15 bases. CDR3 amino acids: CASSPGFLGEQYF. In DNA form, the CDR3 reads TGTGCCAGCAGTCCGGGTTTTCTTGGGGAGCAGTACTTC.

On this clone itself: The final CDR3 position lacks the conserved phenylalanine or tryptophan, pointing to a likely read error. The DNA is left out, because the CDR3 cannot be placed on it with certainty; the CDR3 is given as TCRdb lists it. The CDR3 protein is CASSGSGGPPI. The rearrangement links TRBV10-1 to TRBJ2-7; TRBD2 reflects the table's D call only, with no check against the DNA. Germline CDR1 is WNHNN and CDR2 is SYGVQD (reference sequence). The CDR3 spans 11 residues, counting both ends.

This sequence joins TRBV27 and TRBJ2-1, with 11 bases aligning to TRBD2. The J segment lost 9 bases and the V segment lost 6 bases, leaving 10 bases of the junction unmatched. This CDR3 region has 15 residues. Germline assignment: CDR1 MNHEY and CDR2 SMNVEV (reference sequence). CDR3 sequence (DNA): TGTGCCAGCAGGGCCGGGACTAGCGGCGTTGGTGAGCAGTTCTTC. Protein product: CASRAGTSGVGEQFF.

This chain links TRBV28 with TRBJ1-5, with 7 bases fitting TRBD1. V lost 6 bases to trimming and J lost 2 bases; unmatched junction nucleotides: 7. Germline-derived CDR1 and CDR2 are MDHEN and SYDVKM. CDR3 size: 15 residues. The CDR3: CASRTTGWRNQPQHF. The DNA of the CDR3 is TGTGCCAGCAGGACGACAGGGTGGCGCAATCAGCCCCAGCATTTT.

This clone was observed a handful of times. The chain couples TRBV5-6 to TRBJ2-2, with TRBD2 as a possible D gene (6 bases). V dropped 4 bases and J dropped 1 base, with 14 bases sitting between them. The germline CDR1 and CDR2 sequences are SGHDT and YYEEEE. The CDR3 runs to 16 residues. CDR3 sequence: CASSIFSGMNTGELFF. In nucleotides, the CDR3 is TGTGCCAGCAGCATTTTTAGCGGTATGAACACCGGGGAGCTGTTTTTT.

Here the CDR3 reads CASSDRGTSSYEQYF. As DNA, the CDR3 is TGTGCCAGCAGTGACAGGGGGACGAGCTCCTACGAGCAGTACTTC. The chain carries TRBV6-1 and TRBJ2-7, with 7 nucleotides matching TRBD1. The V gene's germline CDR1 is MNHNS and CDR2 SASEGT. The CDR3 spans 15 residues. J lost 0 bases, V lost 3 bases, and 5 bases had no gene match.